The clone carrying this T cell receptor beta chain has a count of ten or more. Its specificity is unknown. These data come from a study of regulatory T cells in long-lasting Graves disease. The overall study: Patients newly diagnosed with Graves' had been on antithyroid drugs for under 3 months.

Construction of TCR beta libraries relied on iRepertoire HTBI primers and on Arm-PCR targeting CDR3 regions. TCRdb re-called the multiplex PCR reads with MiXCR, one entry per CDR3 protein. The sample includes 300,000 to 450,000 distinct CDR3 sequences, about a sixth of them seen just once. This CDR3 contains 15 residues. V was pared by 4 bases and J by 0 bases, with 1 base of the junction left unmatched. Germline V gene lookup returns CDR1 SGHTA and CDR2 FQGNSA. Study-wide findings and caveats: Favored usage of TRBV28, TRBJ1-2 and TRBJ2-5 was recorded in persistent disease. Newly diagnosed Graves' patients had higher TCR diversity than persistent ones.

Sample time point: newly diagnosed GD, antithyroid drugs for less than 3 months. Isolated PBMC RNA provided the starting material for the TCR library. American Thyroid Association guidelines defined Graves' disease diagnosis. The rearrangement joins TRBV7-2 to TRBJ1-3; 9 bases are shared with TRBD1. The source material was peripheral blood mononuclear cells (PBMCs), sampled at new diagnosis, from a patient treated with antithyroid drugs. This TCR was sampled from a female donor with Graves disease. CDR3 loop: CASSSTGGSGNTIYF. The CDR3 region has the DNA TGTGCCAGCAGCTCGACAGGGGGCTCTGGAAACACCATATATTTT.